This T cell receptor beta chain comes out of a study of CD4+ T cells in melanoma. To note about this clone: Other DNA sequences in the same sample also yield this CDR3.

CDR1 is GTSNPN, CDR2 SVGIG, per germline (reference sequence). There are 14 residues in the CDR3. The V end was cut by 3 bases, the J end by 6 bases, with 12 bases between. TCRdb's copy holds only in-frame clones and misses some; the assay was immunoSEQ multiplex PCR. The table has nearly 50,000 clones, roughly nine tenths seen once. The material sequenced was peripheral blood. The chain recombines TRBV30 with TRBJ1-6; D is undetermined. This TCR was recovered from a human donor with melanoma. CDR3 amino acids: CAWRGFSANSPLHF. In DNA form, the CDR3 reads TGTGCCTGGAGAGGATTTTCCGCTAATTCACCCCTCCACTTT. Combining the CDR3 with reference TRBV30 and TRBJ1-6 gives the whole variable domain SQTIHQWPATLVQPVGSPLSLECTVEGTSNPNLYWYRQAAGRGLQLLFYSVGIGQISSEVPQNLSASRPQDRQFILSSKKLLLSDSGFYLCAWRGFSANSPLHFGNGTRLTVT.